The 17 T cell receptor beta chains below were found in one sample sequenced in a study of read filtering for tumor transcriptome and immune sequencing. Molecular barcoded adaptors covering alpha/delta and beta/gamma chains were used on approximately 400 ng RNA. MiXCR was run by TCRdb on the reads, yielding one entry per CDR3 protein. The sample lists some 120,000 distinct CDR3 sequences, approximately 13% occurring once. Sequencing input: a population of CD138-negative cells sorted from bone marrow. Receptors originate from a donor over 35 with multiple myeloma.

This clonotype has at least ten counts. The chain recombines TRBV12-3 or TRBV12-4 with TRBJ1-1; D is perhaps TRBD1 (5 bases). Trimming pared 3 bases from V and 6 bases from J, leaving 8 bases between. The CDR3 length is 12 residues. CDR3 sequence reads: CASSFWGAEAFF. CDR3 DNA sequence: TGTGCCAGCAGTTTTTGGGGCGCTGAAGCTTTCTTT.

The CDR3 bases are TGTGCCAGCAGTCCCCGTCCAGGGATAGCGGGAAAAAACAGACACTCCACAGATACGCAGTATTTT. Encoded protein: CASSPRPGIAGKNRHSTDTQYF. The chain recombines TRBV27 with TRBJ2-3; 8 nucleotides agree with TRBD2. The ends lost 5 bases at V and 2 bases at J; junction bases unmatched: 27. Germline V gives CDR1 MNHEY, CDR2 SMNVEV (reference sequence). The CDR3 consists of 22 residues.

This clonotype has only a few counts. The J gene is TRBJ2-7, the V gene TRBV30, with 8 positions matching TRBD1. The V and J ends lost 2 bases and 1 base, in that order; junction bases with no gene match: 10. Germline V gene lookup returns CDR1 GTSNPN and CDR2 SVGIG (reference sequence). This CDR3 is built from 16 residues. In DNA, the CDR3 is TGTGCCTGGAGTCCAGCAAAATGGGACAGGTCCTACGAGCAGTACTTC. This gives the protein CAWSPAKWDRSYEQYF.

This clonotype was detected many times. CDR3 region: CSVEDRRGSEQYF. CDR3 bases: TGCAGCGTTGAAGATCGGAGGGGGAGCGAGCAGTACTTC. The rearrangement links TRBV29-1 to TRBJ2-7, with D perhaps TRBD1 or TRBD2 (6 bases each). Germline CDR1 is SQVTM and CDR2 is ANQGSEA. Trimming left V 0 bases short and J 6 bases short, with 12 bases between. This CDR3 spans 13 amino acids.

In its sample, this clonotype was seen a few times. The junction and the germline gene differ at one end; a read error may be behind it. The V call is TRBV5-5, the J call TRBJ1-4; possibly TRBD1 for D (6 bases). The CDR3 covers 15 residues. Germline V lookup: CDR1 SGHKS, CDR2 YYEKEE (reference sequence). CDR3 coding DNA: TGTGCCAGCAGCTTAACAGGGACTCGTAATAAAAAACTGTTTTTT. Encoded protein: CASSLTGTRNKKLFF.

Points on this clonotype: A read error is possible here, since a much larger clone lies one base away. The rearrangement joins TRBV6-2 or TRBV6-3 to TRBJ2-5; D not certain. From germline, CDR1 is MNHEY and CDR2 SVGEGT. This CDR3 has 12 residues. V lost 7 bases and J 1 base, leaving 7 bases between the germline ends. The CDR3 DNA is TGTGCCAGCAATAAGTGCCAAGAGACCCAGTACTTC. Protein sequence: CASNKCQETQYF.

Regarding this clonotype: Just one base apart from a much larger clone, this may be a read error. The genes are TRBV20-1 and TRBJ2-1; 8 bases are a match to TRBD2. CDR1 and CDR2 from the germline V gene are DFQATT and SNEGSKA (reference sequence). The CDR3 is 14 residues long. CDR3 nucleotide sequence: TGCAGTGCCGGAGCGGGAGTCTCCTACAATGAGCAGCTCTTC. Protein: CSAGAGVSYNEQLF.

This clonotype was seen only a few times. The chain links TRBV5-1 to TRBJ1-3, with D hard to call. The germline gives CDR1 SGHRS, CDR2 YFSETQ. The V end was cut by 4 bases, the J end by 0 bases, with 14 bases between. This CDR3 has 16 residues. The CDR3: CASSLGSGPSGNTIYF. The CDR3 DNA follows: TGCGCCAGCAGCCTGGGGTCAGGACCCTCTGGAAACACCATATATTTT. The entire variable domain, with the rest obtained from reference TRBV5-1 and TRBJ1-3, is as follows: KAGVTQTPRYLIKTRGQQVTLSCSPISGHRSVSWYQQTPGQGLQFLFEYFSETQRNKGNFPGRFSGRQFSNSRSEMNVSTLELGDSALYLCASSLGSGPSGNTIYFGEGSWLTVV.

This clonotype was recorded many times. This may stem from a read error, because a much larger clone lies one nucleotide away. The V gene is TRBV20-1, the J gene TRBJ2-1; the D gene is possibly TRBD2 (5 bases). Germline CDR1 and CDR2: DFQATT and SNEGSKA (reference sequence). This CDR3 spans 11 amino acids. CDR3 sequence: CGAGVYNEQFF. The CDR3 DNA follows: TGCGGTGCGGGTGTCTACAATGAGCAGTTCTTC.

Concerning this clonotype: At one boundary the junction diverges from the germline segment, which might be a read error. The chain joins TRBV6-1 to TRBJ2-2, with D uncertain. Germline assignment: CDR1 MNHNS and CDR2 SASEGT. The CDR3 loop spans 16 amino acids. CDR3 coding DNA: TGTGCCTGCAGTGAATATATGACGGTTAGCACCGGGGAGCTGTTTTTT. This gives the protein CACSEYMTVSTGELFF.

There are many counts of this clonotype. V and J are TRBV20-1 and TRBJ2-5; TRBD2 is a possible D gene (6 bases). Trimming removed 3 bases from V and 7 bases from J, with 21 bases in between. The CDR3 has 15 amino acids. The V gene's germline CDR1 is DFQATT and CDR2 SNEGSKA (reference sequence). The DNA for the CDR3 is TGCAGTGCTAGCGCTTTAGCGGAGGGGACCAGGACCCAGTACTTC. Encoded protein: CSASALAEGTRTQYF.

This clonotype was seen only a few times. A much bigger clone sits one base away, suggesting this may be a read error. The rearrangement links TRBV3-1 to TRBJ2-6; D gene uncertain. Per germline, CDR1 LGHDT and CDR2 YNNKEL (reference sequence). The CDR3 has 13 amino acids. CDR3 coding DNA: TGTGCCAGCAGTTACTCTGAGGCCAACGTCCTGACTTTC. Residues: CASSYSEANVLTF.

This clonotype showed up many times. V usage is TRBV21-1 and J usage is TRBJ2-1; the table calls TRBD1, which could not be checked here. TRBV21-1 is a pseudogene segment. This CDR3 spans 15 amino acids. CDR3 nucleotides: TGTGCCAGCAGCCTAGGGGGGGCCCAGGGGAATGAGCAGTTCTTC. Translated, it gives CASSLGGAQGNEQFF.

This clonotype was observed at least ten times. The chain carries TRBV11-2 and TRBJ1-1, with TRBD1 matching 9 bases. CDR3 length equals 15 residues. Losses at the gene ends were 4 bases for V and 4 bases for J; bases not matched to a gene: 7. CDR1 is SGHAT and CDR2 is FQNNGV in the germline V gene. CDR3: CASSYPGTGITEAFF. The CDR3 DNA reads as TGTGCCAGCAGCTACCCCGGGACAGGGATCACTGAAGCTTTCTTT.

This clonotype was seen repeatedly, ten times or more. In nucleotides, the CDR3 is TGTGCCAGCAGGGGACGGAGCTCTGGGGCCAACGTCCTGACTTTC. It yields the protein CASRGRSSGANVLTF. The chain carries TRBV27 and TRBJ2-6, with D possibly being TRBD1 or TRBD2 (5 bases each). Per the germline V gene, CDR1 is MNHEY and CDR2 is SMNVEV (reference sequence). The germline V and J ends were trimmed by 6 bases and 0 bases, with 9 bases remaining between them. CDR3 size: 15 residues.

The sample holds a few counts of this clonotype. Being one base from a much bigger clone, this may be a read error. This chain links TRBV10-2 with TRBJ2-1; TRBD1 might be the D (5 bases). The V gene's germline CDR1 is WSHSY and CDR2 SAAADI. The length of the CDR3 is 15 residues. Trimming stripped 3 bases from V and 0 bases from J, with 9 bases between. The CDR3: CASSDGRDSYNEQFF. The CDR3 nucleotides are TGCGCCAGCAGTGATGGCAGGGACTCCTACAATGAGCAGTTCTTC.

The table lists this clonotype with many counts. The genes are TRBV6-2 or TRBV6-3 and TRBJ2-7; D is unresolved. V lost 8 bases to trimming and J lost 5 bases, with 7 bases between them. The CDR3 extends over 10 amino acids. Germline V gene lookup returns CDR1 MNHEY and CDR2 SVGEGT. CDR3 coding DNA: TGTGCCAGCGGCTTCGACGAGCAGTACTTC. Translation: CASGFDEQYF.